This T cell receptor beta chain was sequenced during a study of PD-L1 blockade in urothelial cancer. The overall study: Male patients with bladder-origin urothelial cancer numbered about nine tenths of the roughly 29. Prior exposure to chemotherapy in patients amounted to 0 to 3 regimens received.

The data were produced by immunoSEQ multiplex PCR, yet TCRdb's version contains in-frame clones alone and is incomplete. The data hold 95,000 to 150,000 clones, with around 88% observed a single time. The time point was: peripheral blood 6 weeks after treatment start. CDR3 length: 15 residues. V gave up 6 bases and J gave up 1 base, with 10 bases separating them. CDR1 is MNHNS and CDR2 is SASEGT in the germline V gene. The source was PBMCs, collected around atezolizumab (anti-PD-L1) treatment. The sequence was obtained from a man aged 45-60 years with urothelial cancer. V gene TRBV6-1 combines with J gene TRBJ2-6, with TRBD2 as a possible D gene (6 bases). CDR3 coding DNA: TGTGCCAGCAGGGAGGGTGGGTCTGGGGCCAACGTCCTGACTTTC. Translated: CASREGGSGANVLTF.